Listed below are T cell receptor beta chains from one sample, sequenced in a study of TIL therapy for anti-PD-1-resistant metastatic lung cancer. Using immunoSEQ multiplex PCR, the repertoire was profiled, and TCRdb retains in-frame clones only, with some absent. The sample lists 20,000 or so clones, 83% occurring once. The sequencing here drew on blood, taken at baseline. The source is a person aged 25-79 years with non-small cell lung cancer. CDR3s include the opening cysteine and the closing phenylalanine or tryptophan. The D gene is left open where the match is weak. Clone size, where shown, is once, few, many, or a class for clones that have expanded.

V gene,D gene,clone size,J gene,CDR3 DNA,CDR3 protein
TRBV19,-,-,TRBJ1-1,TGTGCCAGTAGTATGTCAGGGGTGGGGGCTGAAGCTTTCTTT,CASSMSGVGAEAFF
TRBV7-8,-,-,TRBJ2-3,TGTGCCAGCAGCTTAGCAGCAGGGGGCACAGATACGCAGTATTTT,CASSLAAGGTDTQYF
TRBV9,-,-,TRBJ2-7,TGTGCCAGCAGCGTAGACGCCGGGGGATGGCTCAGCTCCTACGAGCAGTACTTC,CASSVDAGGWLSSYEQYF
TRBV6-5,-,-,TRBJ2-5,TGTGCCACCCCATGGGGATTAGGGTGTGAGACCCAGTACTTC,CATPWGLGCETQYF
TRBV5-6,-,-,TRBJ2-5,TGTGCCAGCACACTAGGGGGGGGCCGAGAGACCCAGTACTTC,CASTLGGGRETQYF
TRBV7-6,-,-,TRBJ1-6,TGTGCCAGCAGCACCGACAGCTTTAGAAATTCACCCCTCCACTTT,CASSTDSFRNSPLHF
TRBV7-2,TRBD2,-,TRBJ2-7,TGTGCCAGCAGCTTAGAGCGGGACTCCTACGAGCAGTACTTC,CASSLERDSYEQYF
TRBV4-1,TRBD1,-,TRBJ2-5,TGCGCCAGCAGCCTCCCCGGACAGGGGGGAGAGACCCAGTACTTC,CASSLPGQGGETQYF
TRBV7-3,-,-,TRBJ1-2,TGTGCCAGCAGCTTAACGTACGGGGGCGCGGAAGGCTACACCTTC,CASSLTYGGAEGYTF
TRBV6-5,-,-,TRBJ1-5,TGTGCCAGCTCGAAAGGGGGTCAGCCCCAGCATTTT,CASSKGGQPQHF
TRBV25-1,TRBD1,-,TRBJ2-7,TGTGCCAGCAGTGGCCCCGGGACAGTCTACGAGCAGTACTTC,CASSGPGTVYEQYF
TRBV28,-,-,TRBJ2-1,TGTGCCAGCAAGGGCGTAGGGATCTCCTACAATGAGCAGTTCTTC,CASKGVGISYNEQFF
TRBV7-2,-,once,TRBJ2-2,TGTGCCAGCAGCTTAGAGGGGCAGGGGTTCGAGGAGCTGTTTTTT,CASSLEGQGFEELFF
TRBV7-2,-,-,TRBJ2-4,TGTGCCAGCAGCCAAATCCAGGGATTAGCCAAAAACATTCAGTACTTC,CASSQIQGLAKNIQYF
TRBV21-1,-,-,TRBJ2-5,TGTGCCAGCAGCTGGGGAGGGCCGATTAGCGGGAGGTCCTCGGGGACCCAGTACTTC,CASSWGGPISGRSSGTQYF
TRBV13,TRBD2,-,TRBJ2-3,TGTGCCAGCAGCTCCACCAAACTAGCGGGGGACCTCACAGATACGCAGTATTTT,CASSSTKLAGDLTDTQYF
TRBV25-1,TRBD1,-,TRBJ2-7,TGTGCCAGCAGTGAATATTCGGGACAGGGGTACGAGCAGTACTTC,CASSEYSGQGYEQYF
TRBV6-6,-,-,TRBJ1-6,TGTGCCAGCAGTTACGGCGGGACGGGTAATTCACCCCTCCACTTT,CASSYGGTGNSPLHF
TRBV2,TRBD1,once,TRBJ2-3,TGTGCCAGCAGCCGGGACAGGCACACAGATACGCAGTATTTT,CASSRDRHTDTQYF
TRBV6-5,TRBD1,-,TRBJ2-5,TGTGCCAGCAGAATACAGGGGGCAAGAAGAGAGACCCAGTACTTC,CASRIQGARRETQYF
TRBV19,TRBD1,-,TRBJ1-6,TGTGCCAGTAGTACCAAACAGGGGGCCGCTTCACCCCTCCACTTT,CASSTKQGAASPLHF
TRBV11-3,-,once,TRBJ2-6,TGTGCCAGCAGTCCTAACTCTGGGGCCAACGTCCTGACTTTC,CASSPNSGANVLTF
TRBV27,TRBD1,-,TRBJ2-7,TGTGCCAGCAGTTTCCTCCTTAGGACAGGGGAGAACTACGAGCAGTACTTC,CASSFLLRTGENYEQYF
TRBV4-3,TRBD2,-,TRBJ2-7,TGCGCCAGCAGCCCCGAGACTAGCGGGTACGAGCAGTACTTC,CASSPETSGYEQYF
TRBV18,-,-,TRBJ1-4,TGTGCCAGCTCGTATAATGAAAAACTGTTTTTT,CASSYNEKLFF
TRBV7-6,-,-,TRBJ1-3,TGTGCCAGCAGCTTAGTCCCAGGAGGCGGAACTGGAAACACCATATATTTT,CASSLVPGGGTGNTIYF
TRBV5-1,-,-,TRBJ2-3,TGCGCCAGCAGAAAGGGGAGCACAGATACGCAGTATTTT,CASRKGSTDTQYF
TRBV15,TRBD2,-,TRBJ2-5,TGTGCCACCAGCAGAGATGGGACTAGGGAGACCCAGTACTTC,CATSRDGTRETQYF
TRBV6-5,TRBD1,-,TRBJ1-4,TGTGCCAGCAGTACCGGACAGGGAGTTGAAAAACTGTTTTTT,CASSTGQGVEKLFF
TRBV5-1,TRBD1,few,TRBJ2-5,TGCGCCAGCAGCCGTGGGACAGGGGAAGAGACCCAGTACTTC,CASSRGTGEETQYF
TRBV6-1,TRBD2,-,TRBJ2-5,TGTGCCAGCAGCCCGGCTAGCGGGGGGCAAGAGACCCAGTACTTC,CASSPASGGQETQYF
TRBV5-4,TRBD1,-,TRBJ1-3,TGTGCCAGCAGCAAGGACAGGGCTGGAAACACCATATATTTT,CASSKDRAGNTIYF
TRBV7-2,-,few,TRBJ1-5,TGTGCCAGCAGCTGGTCCCCCGAGGCAGGAATGCCCCAGCATTTT,CASSWSPEAGMPQHF
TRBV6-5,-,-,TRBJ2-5,TGTGCCAGCAGTTATGAGTTGGGGCAAGAGACCCAGTACTTC,CASSYELGQETQYF
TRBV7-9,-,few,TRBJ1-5,TGTGCCAGCAGCTCCACAGACAGGAGCTTTAGCAATCAGCCCCAGCATTTT,CASSSTDRSFSNQPQHF
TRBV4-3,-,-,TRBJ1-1,TGCGCCAGCAGCCAAGAAGGCCAGTGGAACACTGAAGCTTTCTTT,CASSQEGQWNTEAFF
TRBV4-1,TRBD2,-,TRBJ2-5,TGCGCCAGCAGCGCCCTCCAGCGGGGGGAGGCTGAGACCCAGTACTTC,CASSALQRGEAETQYF
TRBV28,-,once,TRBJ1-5,TGTGCCAGCAGTTTAAGGAATCAGCCCCAGCATTTT,CASSLRNQPQHF
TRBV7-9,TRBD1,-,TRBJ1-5,TGTGCCAGCCTTAGGGGGCGCGTGGGGTATAGTCAGCCCCAGCATTTT,CASLRGRVGYSQPQHF
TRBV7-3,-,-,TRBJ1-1,TGTGCCAGCAGCAGGCCGGGACTATTAAACACTGAAGCTTTCTTT,CASSRPGLLNTEAFF
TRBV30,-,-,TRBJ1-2,TGTGCCTGGTCCCTCGAGGACAGTAACCGCTTC,CAWSLEDSNRF
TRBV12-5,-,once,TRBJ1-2,TGTGCTAGTGGGGACTATGGCTACACCTTC,CASGDYGYTF
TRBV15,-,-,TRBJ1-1,TGTGCCACCAGCAGTAACAGGAACACTGAAGCTTTCTTT,CATSSNRNTEAFF
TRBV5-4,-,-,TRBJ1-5,TGTGCCAGCAGCCCAAGTCCCAATCAGCCCCAGCATTTT,CASSPSPNQPQHF
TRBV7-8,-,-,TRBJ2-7,TGTGCCAGCAGCTTAGAGTCTGCCCTCTCCTACGAGCAGTACTTC,CASSLESALSYEQYF